These 17 T cell receptor beta chains came from one sample sequenced in a study of cytomegalovirus exposure and HLA in healthy donors. The table came from immunoSEQ multiplex PCR; TCRdb's copy has only in-frame clones and leaves some out. The table includes 110,000 to 150,000 clones, 84% detected once. Sequencing was done on a sample of PBMCs. The receptors were gathered from a woman aged 25 to 39 in good health and CMV-seronegative.

The CDR3 here is CASSPGRAEKLFF. CDR3 bases: TGTGCCAGCAGTCCCGGCAGGGCCGAAAAACTGTTTTTT. V is TRBV6-5 and J is TRBJ1-4; possible D gene TRBD1, 5 bases. CDR3 size: 13 residues. Looked up from germline, CDR1 is MNHEY and CDR2 is SVGAGI. The V end lost 5 bases, the J end lost 8 bases, and 12 bases lay between the germline ends.

This clone was observed a few times. Mismatch with germline at one junction end may stem from a read error. V gene TRBV7-8 combines with J gene TRBJ1-2; 10 nucleotides line up with TRBD1. Germline V gene sequence: CDR1 SGHVS, CDR2 FQNEAQ. The CDR3 contains 15 residues. This CDR3 is CASSLQGQGFSDLLF. As DNA, the CDR3 is TGTGCCAGCAGCCTGCAGGGACAGGGGTTCTCCGACCTCCTCTTC.

The chain employs TRBV7-2 and TRBJ2-1; TRBD2 matches 10 bases. The CDR3 has 17 residues. Germline trimming cut 5 bases from V and 0 bases from J; bases unmatched to any gene: 7. CDR1 SGHTA and CDR2 FQGNSA come from the germline V gene. Here the CDR3 reads CASSLQRGGLSYNEQFF. DNA of the CDR3: TGTGCCAGCAGCCTCCAGCGGGGGGGCCTCTCCTACAATGAGCAGTTCTTC.

The chain employs TRBV7-2 and TRBJ1-1; D unresolved. From germline, CDR1 is SGHTA and CDR2 FQGNSA. The CDR3 runs 13 residues. Trimming cost V 4 bases and J 0 bases, with 6 bases left between them. The CDR3 bases are TGTGCCAGCAGCTCTCAGGTGAACACTGAAGCTTTCTTT. Encoded protein: CASSSQVNTEAFF.

The J gene is TRBJ2-3, the V gene TRBV5-4; tentative D call: TRBD2 (6 bases). V lost 1 base to trimming and J lost 2 bases, with 14 bases between them. The germline V gene has CDR1 SGHNT and CDR2 YYREEE (reference sequence). The CDR3 consists of 16 residues. For the CDR3, the DNA is TGTGCCAGCAGCTTGCAGCAGCGGGCCAACACAGATACGCAGTATTTT. Its protein is CASSLQQRANTDTQYF.

The V and J genes are TRBV6-1 and TRBJ2-7; tentative D call: TRBD1 (6 bases). There are 15 residues in the CDR3. V was clipped by 6 bases and J by 1 base, with 16 bases between them. Per germline, CDR1 MNHNS and CDR2 SASEGT. CDR3 sequence: CASRRSRGISYEQYF. The CDR3 DNA reads as TGTGCCAGCAGACGAAGCAGGGGAATTTCCTACGAGCAGTACTTC.

This clone has a single count. The gene calls are TRBV2 and TRBJ2-1, with D tentatively TRBD2 (6 bases). Germline V CDR1 and CDR2: SNHLY, FYNNEI. V gave up 7 bases and J gave up 0 bases, with 13 bases separating them. The CDR3 extends over 15 amino acids. The CDR3 coding sequence is TGTGCCAGCACCCCGAAGGGACTCTCCTACAATGAGCAGTTCTTC. Its protein is CASTPKGLSYNEQFF.

This clone was detected once. The J gene is TRBJ1-1, the V gene TRBV2; weak D call: TRBD1 (5 bases). Trimming stripped 4 bases from V and 1 base from J, with 7 bases between. The germline V gene has CDR1 SNHLY and CDR2 FYNNEI. This CDR3 is built from 13 residues. For the CDR3, the DNA is TGTGCCAGCAGTGGACAGACGAACACTGAAGCTTTCTTT. Its protein is CASSGQTNTEAFF. The whole variable domain, remainder taken from reference TRBV2 and TRBJ1-1, is EPEVTQTPSHQVTQMGQEVILRCVPISNHLYFYWYRQILGQKVEFLVSFYNNEISEKSEIFDDQFSVERPDGSNFTLKIRSTKLEDSAMYFCASSGQTNTEAFFGQGTRLTVV.

This clone came up a few times. V usage is TRBV6-5 and J usage is TRBJ2-7; D may be TRBD1 (5 bases). The CDR3 extends over 14 amino acids. Germline V gene data show CDR1 as MNHEY and CDR2 as SVGAGI. The V end was cut by 6 bases, the J end by 9 bases, with 21 bases between. This CDR3 is CASRLHPDIRTQYF. CDR3 DNA: TGTGCCAGCAGACTCCACCCGGACATTCGGACGCAGTACTTC.

The chain carries TRBV25-1 and TRBJ2-3, with a possible D match to TRBD2 (5 bases). CDR3 size: 17 residues. Germline CDR1 reads MGHDK; CDR2 reads SYGVNS. With 4 bases removed from V and 6 bases from J, the gap between germline ends came to 23 bases. For the CDR3, the DNA is TGTGCCAGCAGTGGGTGGTTTCGTGCGGCGGGTGGGGATACGCAGTATTTT. Its protein product is CASSGWFRAAGGDTQYF.

The chain employs TRBV2 and TRBJ2-1, with 8 bases aligning to TRBD2. The J segment lost 4 bases and the V segment lost 10 bases, leaving 6 bases of the junction unmatched. Germline V lookup: CDR1 SNHLY, CDR2 FYNNEI. The CDR3 loop spans 13 amino acids. CDR3: CATSGGGYNEQFF. The CDR3 coding sequence is TGTGCCACATCCGGGGGGGGATACAATGAGCAGTTCTTC. Filled out from reference TRBV2 and TRBJ2-1, the complete variable domain reads EPEVTQTPSHQVTQMGQEVILRCVPISNHLYFYWYRQILGQKVEFLVSFYNNEISEKSEIFDDQFSVERPDGSNFTLKIRSTKLEDSAMYFCATSGGGYNEQFFGPGTRLTVL.

This clone was seen a single time. The chain is built from TRBV6-5 and TRBJ1-2, with a possible D match to TRBD1 (6 bases). Germline V gene data show CDR1 as MNHEY and CDR2 as SVGAGI. Trimming took 6 bases from V and 2 from J, leaving 10 bases between them. CDR3 length equals 13 residues. In DNA form, the CDR3 reads TGTGCCAGCAGAGAGACAGGAAACTATGGCTACACCTTC. It encodes CASRETGNYGYTF.

The rearrangement uses TRBV7-2 and TRBJ2-3; 9 bases agree with TRBD2. V shed 2 bases, J shed 2 bases, and the junction held 2 bases outside the gene matches. The CDR3 has 15 residues. The V gene's germline CDR1 is SGHTA and CDR2 FQGNSA. The CDR3 DNA sequence: TGTGCCAGCAGCTTACTAGCGGGGCTCACAGATACGCAGTATTTT. Translated, it gives CASSLLAGLTDTQYF.

V and J are TRBV9 and TRBJ2-3; D ambiguous. The CDR3 has 13 residues. Germline CDR1 is SGDLS and CDR2 is YYNGEE. V was shortened by 4 bases and J by 6 bases, with 12 bases between the two germline ends. Written as DNA, the CDR3 is TGTGCCAGCAGCTCCCAATACGCGGATACGCAGTATTTT. It specifies CASSSQYADTQYF.

A few counts support this clone. This chain joins TRBV7-9 and TRBJ1-3, with D possibly TRBD1 on 5 matching bases. CDR3 length: 18 amino acids. Between the trimmed V and J ends, which lost 3 bases and 1 base, there was a span of 19 bases. CDR1 is SEHNR, CDR2 FQNEAQ, per germline (reference sequence). CDR3 in DNA: TGTGCCAGCAGCTTCTTCGAGGCGGGGACCGGATCTGGAAACACCATATATTTT. Protein: CASSFFEAGTGSGNTIYF.

The count of this clone is one. This sequence joins TRBV11-3 and TRBJ2-3; 9 nucleotides align to TRBD1. With V trimmed by 5 bases and J by 3 bases, 3 bases remained unmatched. The length of the CDR3 is 14 residues. CDR1 SGHNT and CDR2 YENEEA come from the germline V gene. CDR3 in DNA: TGTGCCAGCAGCCCGGGGACAGGGACAGATACGCAGTATTTT. Its protein is CASSPGTGTDTQYF.

This clone was seen only once. This sequence joins TRBV5-6 and TRBJ2-5, with a tentative D call TRBD1 (5 bases). The length of the CDR3 is 17 residues. The V end lost 4 bases, the J end lost 6 bases, and 25 bases lay between the germline ends. CDR1 and CDR2 from the germline V gene are SGHDT and YYEEEE. In DNA, the CDR3 is TGTGCCAGCAGCACTACTGGTCGACAGAGTGTACGAAAGACCCAGTACTTC. Its protein is CASSTTGRQSVRKTQYF. Complete variable domain (other parts from reference TRBV5-6 and TRBJ2-5): DAGVTQSPTHLIKTRGQQVTLRCSPKSGHDTVSWYQQALGQGPQFIFQYYEEEERQRGNFPDRFSGHQFPNYSSELNVNALLLGDSALYLCASSTTGRQSVRKTQYFGPGTRLLVL.